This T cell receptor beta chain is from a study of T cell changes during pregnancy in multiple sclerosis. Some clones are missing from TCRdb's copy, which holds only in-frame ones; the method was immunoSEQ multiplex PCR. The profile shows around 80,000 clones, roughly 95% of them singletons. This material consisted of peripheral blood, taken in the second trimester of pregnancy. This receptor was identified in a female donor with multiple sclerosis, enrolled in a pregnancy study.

Written as DNA, the CDR3 is TGTGCCAGCAGCCAAGATCGGACAGCTTACAATCAGCCCCAGCATTTT. This codes for CASSQDRTAYNQPQHF. The rearrangement joins TRBV4-2 to TRBJ1-5, with D perhaps TRBD1 (6 bases). V shed 0 bases and J shed 3 bases, with 12 bases lying between them. Germline CDR1 LGHNA, CDR2 YNFKEQ. CDR3 length: 16 amino acids.